These 10 T cell receptor beta chains were sequenced from one sample in a study of T cell responses to AZD1222 COVID-19 vaccine. Some clones are missing from TCRdb's copy, which holds only in-frame ones; the method was immunoSEQ multiplex PCR. The data contain approximately 140,000 clones, 80% to 95% of them singletons. Source: peripheral blood, taken 28 days after the second AZD1222 dose. The source of these receptors is an adult who received the AZD1222 COVID-19 vaccine.

This sequence joins TRBV9 and TRBJ1-2; D might be TRBD1 (6 bases). The CDR3 sequence is 15 residues long. Germline values: CDR1 SGDLS, CDR2 YYNGEE. V was pared by 2 bases and J by 0 bases, with 11 bases between. The CDR3 loop is CASSVDSVTNYGYTF. CDR3 sequence (DNA): TGTGCCAGCAGCGTGGACAGCGTTACTAACTATGGCTACACCTTC.

The gene calls are TRBV19 and TRBJ2-1; 7 positions match TRBD2. The germline gives CDR1 LNHDA, CDR2 SQIVND (reference sequence). This CDR3 is 15 amino acids long. V trimming: 1 base; J trimming: 4 bases; junction bases outside the gene matches: 4. CDR3 DNA sequence: TGTGCCAGTAGTATAGCAGGCGGGGGATACAATGAGCAGTTCTTC. It specifies CASSIAGGGYNEQFF.

The chain uses TRBV15 and TRBJ2-2, with 11 bases identical to TRBD1. Trimming removed 6 bases from V and 4 bases from J; junction bases left unmatched: 7. This CDR3 has 16 residues. In germline, CDR1 is LNHNV, CDR2 YYDKDF (reference sequence). The CDR3 loop is CATRTTGTGGTGELFF. CDR3 nucleotide sequence: TGTGCCACCAGGACAACCGGGACAGGGGGCACCGGGGAGCTGTTTTTT.

The chain couples TRBV19 to TRBJ2-3; TRBD1 aligns across 8 bases. This CDR3 contains 13 residues. With 4 bases clipped from V and 6 bases from J, the junction kept 3 bases outside the gene matches. CDR1 and CDR2 from the germline V gene are LNHDA and SQIVND (reference sequence). The CDR3, as DNA: TGTGCCAGTAGTAACAGGGGGGCCGATACGCAGTATTTT. Protein: CASSNRGADTQYF.

The chain is built from TRBV19 and TRBJ2-1; 7 nucleotides align to TRBD2. CDR1 is LNHDA and CDR2 is SQIVND in the germline V gene (reference sequence). CDR3 length: 12 residues. Trimming removed 6 bases from V and 7 bases from J; junction bases left unmatched: 3. CDR3 in amino acids: CASRPGRNEQFF. The CDR3 DNA follows: TGTGCCAGTAGGCCCGGGAGGAATGAGCAGTTCTTC.

This rearrangement joins TRBV5-8 to TRBJ1-6; no definite D call. The CDR3 runs 15 residues. Germline V gene sequence: CDR1 SGHTS, CDR2 YDEGEE. Trimming took off 2 bases at V and 10 bases at J, with 16 bases between the two ends. In DNA, the CDR3 is TGTGCCAGCAGCTTCGGGTCTCATCGGAGATCACCCCTCCACTTT. Translating it yields CASSFGSHRRSPLHF.

This chain links TRBV18 with TRBJ1-1; D possibly corresponds to TRBD1 (5 bases). The length of the CDR3 is 15 residues. Germline V gene data show CDR1 as KGHSH and CDR2 as LQKENI. V was cut by 2 bases and J by 4 bases, with 14 bases left in between. In nucleotides, the CDR3 is TGTGCCAGCTCACCAATAAATCAGGGCTTCACTGAAGCTTTCTTT. Translating it yields CASSPINQGFTEAFF.

The rearrangement joins TRBV6-5 to TRBJ2-3, with TRBD2 matching 9 bases. Germline V lookup: CDR1 MNHEY, CDR2 SVGAGI. This CDR3 has 16 amino acids. J lost 5 bases, V lost 0 bases, and 6 bases had no gene match. The CDR3 coding sequence is TGTGCCAGCAGTTACTCTTCGCGGGGGGGCATAGATACGCAGTATTTT. It yields the protein CASSYSSRGGIDTQYF.

The J gene is TRBJ1-1, the V gene TRBV30; D is undetermined. Germline-derived CDR1 and CDR2 are GTSNPN and SVGIG (reference sequence). The CDR3 spans 15 residues. Trimming shortened V by 2 bases and J by 2 bases, and 15 bases separated the two germline ends. The CDR3 here is CAWSPGVAPNTEAFF. The CDR3 nucleotides are TGTGCCTGGAGTCCCGGGGTGGCTCCCAACACTGAAGCTTTCTTT.

The DNA for the CDR3 is TGCGCCAGCAGCTTCGACAGGAGCTCCTATAATTCACCCCTCCACTTT. It encodes CASSFDRSSYNSPLHF. J is TRBJ1-6 and V is TRBV4-1, with D possibly TRBD1 on 6 matching bases. This CDR3 comprises 16 residues. V dropped 5 bases and J dropped 0 bases, with 11 bases sitting between them. The V gene's germline CDR1 is MGHRA and CDR2 YSYEKL.